This paragraph reports one TCR beta chain. PCR was performed using 60 Vbeta and 13 Jbeta primers. TCRdb's copy holds only in-frame clones and misses some; the assay was immunoSEQ multiplex PCR. The table lists some 110,000 clones, just under 80% of them singletons. This sample is part of a study of cytomegalovirus exposure and HLA in healthy donors. Whole-study context: A prior analysis found about 110 million unique TCR beta sequences from approximately 190 million T cells.

Germline V gene sequence: CDR1 MNHEY, CDR2 SMNVEV (reference sequence). This CDR3 comprises 17 residues. V lost 1 base, J lost 3 bases, and 7 bases stayed unmatched. The chain links TRBV27 to TRBJ2-1; 9 bases agree with TRBD2. Source material: PBMCs. The TCR comes from a male donor in good health and CMV-seronegative. This CDR3 reads CASSLFSSGDLYNEQFF. Written as DNA, the CDR3 is TGTGCCAGCAGTTTATTCTCTAGCGGGGATCTCTACAATGAGCAGTTCTTC.